A single sample gave rise to the 31 T cell receptor beta chains below, sequenced in a study of siplizumab effects on memory and regulatory T cells. A 37°C coculture lasting 5 to 6 days was applied to the mixed lymphocyte reaction cells. No antigen has been assigned to these receptors. Assay: immunoSEQ multiplex PCR; the TCRdb copy retains only in-frame clones and omits some. The sample has 5,000 to 6,000 clones, approximately 50% seen once. The sample taken for sequencing was CFSE-low (dividing) CD8+ T cells sorted from an allogeneic mixed lymphocyte reaction. All receptors derive from a human donor in good health; the cells came from an allogeneic mixed lymphocyte reaction. Some clones in this sample may be carry-over from other donors' samples.

This clone showed up just a few times. The gene calls are TRBV15 and TRBJ2-7; no firm D call. Germline V gives CDR1 LNHNV, CDR2 YYDKDF (reference sequence). V lost 4 bases and J lost 2, with 15 bases in between. The CDR3 extends over 15 amino acids. CDR3: CATSKIGRITYEQYF. The CDR3 DNA sequence: TGTGCCACCAGCAAGATTGGCAGGATTACCTACGAGCAGTACTTC. Variable domain in full (rest from reference TRBV15 and TRBJ2-7): DAMVIQNPRYQVTQFGKPVTLSCSQTLNHNVMYWYQQKSSQAPKLLFHYYDKDFNNEADTPDNFQSRRPNTSFCFLDIRSPGLGDTAMYLCATSKIGRITYEQYFGPGTRLTVT.

For this clone: As the CDR3 is not closed by the conserved phenylalanine or tryptophan, this likely results from a read error. Because the CDR3's place on the DNA is in doubt, the DNA is left out and the CDR3 is given as listed by TCRdb. The CDR3 loop reads CASSTNISMHKVGL. The rearrangement links TRBV6-1 to TRBJ2-6. CDR1 and CDR2 (germline): MNHNS, SASEGT. 14 amino acids form the CDR3, both terminal residues included.

This clone was counted a single time. V usage is TRBV9 and J usage is TRBJ2-7; 9 bases line up with TRBD2. J was trimmed by 6 bases and V by 4 bases; bases with no gene match: 5. This CDR3 is 13 amino acids long. Germline V gene lookup returns CDR1 SGDLS and CDR2 YYNGEE. CDR3 sequence (DNA): TGTGCCAGCAGCTCGGGACTAGCTTTCGAGCAGTACTTC. Its protein product is CASSSGLAFEQYF.

The chain couples TRBV11-2 to TRBJ1-3; D is unclear. Looked up from germline, CDR1 is SGHAT and CDR2 is FQNNGV. This CDR3 spans 16 amino acids. V was trimmed by 5 bases and J by 1 base, leaving 15 bases between them. CDR3 region: CASSRGGAESGNTIYF. DNA for the CDR3: TGTGCCAGCAGCCGGGGTGGCGCTGAATCTGGAAACACCATATATTTT.

The chain combines TRBV2 with TRBJ2-1, with D possibly being TRBD2 (6 bases). CDR1 is SNHLY and CDR2 is FYNNEI in the germline V gene. V was shortened by 3 bases and J by 4 bases, with 16 bases between the two germline ends. This CDR3 is 16 amino acids long. The CDR3 DNA is TGTGCCAGCAGTGATCAAGTAGCGGTAACTTACAATGAGCAGTTCTTC. Translated: CASSDQVAVTYNEQFF.

The rearrangement links TRBV28 to TRBJ2-7; D remains ambiguous. Germline V gives CDR1 MDHEN, CDR2 SYDVKM. This CDR3 has 14 residues. Trimming stripped 7 bases from V and 2 bases from J, with 15 bases between. CDR3 DNA sequence: TGTGCCAGCACCCTAGGGATTGGGGCCTACGAGCAGTACTTC. This sequence encodes CASTLGIGAYEQYF. Supplemented by reference TRBV28 and TRBJ2-7, the full variable domain reads DVKVTQSSRYLVKRTGEKVFLECVQDMDHENMFWYRQDPGLGLRLIYFSYDVKMKEKGDIPEGYSVSREKKERFSLILESASTNQTSMYLCASTLGIGAYEQYFGPGTRLTVT.

This chain connects TRBV19 to TRBJ1-6; D remains unclear. Germline loops: CDR1 LNHDA, CDR2 SQIVND (reference sequence). There are 10 residues in the CDR3. V lost 4 bases, J lost 18 bases, and 10 bases lay in between. CDR3 in DNA: TGTGCCAGTAGTACGACGCCTGCCCACTTT. Residues: CASSTTPAHF.

The V call is TRBV5-6, the J call TRBJ2-7; 7 positions agree with TRBD1. CDR1 is SGHDT and CDR2 is YYEEEE in the germline V gene. Trimming at V came to 0 bases and at J to 2 bases, leaving 11 bases not matched to a gene. The CDR3 is 17 amino acids. The CDR3, as DNA: TGTGCCAGCAGCTTGGCCTCTTTCGGGACAGAGCCCTACGAGCAGTACTTC. This gives the protein CASSLASFGTEPYEQYF.

This clone was counted a few times. The gene calls are TRBV4-1 and TRBJ2-1; 9 bases line up with TRBD2. Trimming took 0 bases from V and 7 from J; bases not matched to a gene: 7. This CDR3 region has 16 residues. CDR1 MGHRA and CDR2 YSYEKL come from the germline V gene. The DNA of the CDR3 is TGCGCCAGCAGCCAAGAAGGCGGGAGGGCCGGGAATGAGCAGTTCTTC. It translates to CASSQEGGRAGNEQFF.

A single count supports this clone. This sequence joins TRBV19 and TRBJ2-2; a possible D gene is TRBD2 (6 bases). Deletions cut 3 bases from V and 2 bases from J, with 10 bases between. This CDR3 has 15 residues. CDR1 and CDR2 (germline): LNHDA, SQIVND (reference sequence). The CDR3 nucleotides read TGTGCCAGTAGTATTCTGGCGGGAAACACCGGGGAGCTGTTTTTT. It codes for CASSILAGNTGELFF. Full variable domain (missing parts from reference TRBV19 and TRBJ2-2): DGGITQSPKYLFRKEGQNVTLSCEQNLNHDAMYWYRQDPGQGLRLIYYSQIVNDFQKGDIAEGYSVSREKKESFPLTVTSAQKNPTAFYLCASSILAGNTGELFFGEGSRLTVL.

The chain employs TRBV28 and TRBJ2-1; 8 bases match TRBD1. V trimming: 5 bases; J trimming: 3 bases; junction bases outside the gene matches: 6. This CDR3 comprises 15 residues. Germline V gives CDR1 MDHEN, CDR2 SYDVKM. The DNA for the CDR3 is TGTGCCAGCAGTCCAGGGGGCCTCTACTACAATGAGCAGTTCTTC. It translates to CASSPGGLYYNEQFF.

The V call is TRBV4-1, the J call TRBJ2-1; D remains unclear. This CDR3 has 15 residues. V lost 0 bases and J 12 bases, leaving 18 bases between the germline ends. Germline V gene lookup returns CDR1 MGHRA and CDR2 YSYEKL. CDR3: CASSQEVIQPHGQFF. CDR3 sequence (DNA): TGCGCCAGCAGCCAAGAAGTTATTCAGCCTCATGGGCAGTTCTTC.

The CDR3 bases are TGTGCCAGCAGTTACGGGACAGGGTCCTACGAGCAGTACTTC. It is translated as CASSYGTGSYEQYF. The J gene is TRBJ2-7, the V gene TRBV28, with 9 bases lining up with TRBD1. V trimming: 4 bases; J trimming: 1 base; junction bases outside the gene matches: 2. Looked up from germline, CDR1 is MDHEN and CDR2 is SYDVKM. The CDR3 runs 14 residues.

This clone was counted once. The rearrangement links TRBV29-1 to TRBJ1-3; D is possibly TRBD1 (5 bases). The V end lost 6 bases, the J end lost 1 base, and 19 bases lay between the germline ends. Per the germline V gene, CDR1 is SQVTM and CDR2 is ANQGSEA. The CDR3 has 16 residues. CDR3: CSVNLGGGTSGNTIYF. DNA for the CDR3: TGCAGCGTGAACTTGGGGGGGGGAACTTCTGGAAACACCATATATTTT.

There are a few counts of this clone. This rearrangement joins TRBV5-1 to TRBJ2-3, with D possibly being TRBD1 or TRBD2 (5 bases each). Germline CDR1 and CDR2: SGHRS and YFSETQ. V shed 4 bases and J shed 5 bases, with 20 bases lying between them. This CDR3 spans 16 amino acids. CDR3 DNA: TGCGCCAGCAGCGCGACCGGGACCCATAACATAGATACGCAGTATTTT. Its protein is CASSATGTHNIDTQYF.

The V and J genes are TRBV6-6 and TRBJ2-7; D uncertain. Looked up from germline, CDR1 is MNHNY and CDR2 is SVGAGI (reference sequence). V was clipped by 5 bases and J by 1 base, with 12 bases between them. This CDR3 has 14 residues. CDR3 nucleotide sequence: TGTGCCAGCAGTCCACCCTACCCATCCTACGAGCAGTACTTC. Encoded protein: CASSPPYPSYEQYF.

This clone showed up just a few times. The V call is TRBV6-5, the J call TRBJ2-1; D not resolved. Germline lookup yields CDR1 MNHEY and CDR2 SVGAGI. Trimming took off 9 bases at V and 9 bases at J, with 6 bases between the two ends. The CDR3 is 9 residues long. CDR3 in amino acids: CASMSEQFF. The CDR3 DNA follows: TGTGCCAGTATGAGTGAGCAGTTCTTC.

This clone is labeled as medium-sized. The CDR3 coding sequence is TGTGCCAGCAGCACCTACGAGGGAGGACTCTCTGGAAACACCATATATTTT. This gives the protein CASSTYEGGLSGNTIYF. The rearrangement links TRBV28 to TRBJ1-3; D gene unclear. From germline, CDR1 is MDHEN and CDR2 SYDVKM. This CDR3 spans 17 amino acids. Trimming shortened V by 6 bases and J by 0 bases, and 18 bases separated the two germline ends.

The V gene is TRBV6-5, the J gene TRBJ2-2; D might be TRBD2 (6 bases). Deletions cut 2 bases from V and 2 bases from J, with 9 bases between. The CDR3 extends over 15 amino acids. CDR1 and CDR2 from the germline V gene are MNHEY and SVGAGI. CDR3: CASSYGTPNTGELFF. In DNA, the CDR3 is TGTGCCAGCAGTTACGGGACTCCTAACACCGGGGAGCTGTTTTTT.

The V call is TRBV28, the J call TRBJ2-5, with TRBD1 matching 8 bases. Near its end, the DNA agrees better with TRBJ2-7, so the J call may be wrong. The V gene's germline CDR1 is MDHEN and CDR2 SYDVKM. The CDR3 extends over 13 amino acids. The CDR3 nucleotides read TGTGCCAGCCGGAGGACAGGGAGCTACGAGCAGTACTTC. Protein: CASRRTGSYEQYF.

The chain has TRBV27 and TRBJ2-5, with 13 bases fitting TRBD2. With the DNA end fitting TRBJ2-7 better, the J assignment may be wrong. The CDR3 has 15 residues. Looked up from germline, CDR1 is MNHEY and CDR2 is SMNVEV (reference sequence). The CDR3 DNA reads TGTGCCAGCAGAATTGGACTAGCGGGAGTTGTCGAGCAGTACTTC. Protein: CASRIGLAGVVEQYF.

This clone showed up just a few times. The rearrangement joins TRBV19 to TRBJ2-7, with a weak D call TRBD1 (6 bases). Germline CDR1 reads LNHDA; CDR2 reads SQIVND (reference sequence). V was cut by 3 bases and J by 5 bases, with 14 bases left in between. The CDR3 contains 14 residues. The CDR3 nucleotides read TGTGCCAGTAGTATTATGGGGGCTCCTAACGAGCAGTACTTC. Translation gives CASSIMGAPNEQYF. The complete variable domain, with remaining parts taken from reference TRBV19 and TRBJ2-7, reads DGGITQSPKYLFRKEGQNVTLSCEQNLNHDAMYWYRQDPGQGLRLIYYSQIVNDFQKGDIAEGYSVSREKKESFPLTVTSAQKNPTAFYLCASSIMGAPNEQYFGPGTRLTVT.

This chain uses TRBV28 with TRBJ2-7; D is unclear. Germline V gives CDR1 MDHEN, CDR2 SYDVKM. The ends were cut back, 6 bases at V and 2 bases at J, with 11 bases in the middle. The CDR3 sequence is 13 residues long. DNA for the CDR3: TGTGCCAGCAGCTGGACCGATGCCTACGAGCAGTACTTC. It is translated as CASSWTDAYEQYF.

This clone was counted a few times. The J gene is TRBJ1-2, the V gene TRBV19; TRBD1 might be the D (6 bases). Germline values: CDR1 LNHDA, CDR2 SQIVND (reference sequence). V lost 0 bases to trimming and J lost 4 bases, with 12 bases between them. The CDR3 loop spans 15 amino acids. In nucleotides, the CDR3 is TGTGCCAGTAGTATAGATCGGACAGACGGCTATGGCTACACCTTC. Translating gives CASSIDRTDGYGYTF.

About this clone itself: The sample carries other DNA sequences with the same CDR3. The chain recombines TRBV27 with TRBJ2-1; TRBD2 matches at 12 bases. J was trimmed by 4 bases and V by 4 bases; bases with no gene match: 2. Germline loops: CDR1 MNHEY, CDR2 SMNVEV (reference sequence). There are 15 residues in the CDR3. The DNA of the CDR3 is TGTGCCAGCAGTTCTGGGACTAGCGGGTACAATGAGCAGTTCTTC. It translates to CASSSGTSGYNEQFF.

This clone has more than one count but fewer than ten. The V call is TRBV5-1, the J call TRBJ2-2; no firm D call. V lost 4 bases and J 6 bases, leaving 10 bases between the germline ends. The CDR3 is 13 amino acids. CDR1 SGHRS and CDR2 YFSETQ come from the germline V gene. CDR3 sequence reads: CASSAASSGELFF. DNA of the CDR3: TGCGCCAGCAGCGCTGCATCATCCGGGGAGCTGTTTTTT.

CDR3 in amino acids: CASSDLAGSTDTQYF. Here the CDR3 DNA reads TGTGCCAGCAGTGATTTGGCGGGAAGCACAGATACGCAGTATTTT. The chain recombines TRBV2 with TRBJ2-3; weak D call: TRBD2 (6 bases). Germline V lookup: CDR1 SNHLY, CDR2 FYNNEI. With 3 bases removed from V and 0 bases from J, the gap between germline ends came to 10 bases. The CDR3 length is 15 residues.

This clone was counted a few times. The chain joins TRBV10-2 to TRBJ2-7; 8 bases match TRBD2. CDR3 length: 14 residues. V shed 1 base, J shed 3 bases, and the junction held 2 bases outside the gene matches. Germline V gives CDR1 WSHSY, CDR2 SAAADI. This CDR3 is CASSEWGLVYEQYF. CDR3 in DNA: TGCGCCAGCAGTGAGTGGGGACTAGTCTACGAGCAGTACTTC.

The chain carries TRBV6-5 and TRBJ2-5, with D unresolved. The CDR3 has 11 amino acids. CDR1 is MNHEY, CDR2 SVGAGI, per germline. The V and J ends lost 6 bases and 11 bases respectively, with 13 bases between them. In DNA, the CDR3 is TGTGCCAGCAGCCCCCGTCGGTCTCAGTACTTC. This sequence encodes CASSPRRSQYF.

The J gene is TRBJ2-7, the V gene TRBV15; 10 nucleotides agree with TRBD2. The CDR3 contains 13 residues. CDR1 and CDR2 (germline): LNHNV, YYDKDF (reference sequence). With V trimmed by 4 bases and J by 6 bases, 3 bases remained unmatched. CDR3 sequence: CATSTSGSFEQYF. CDR3 DNA: TGTGCCACCAGCACTAGCGGGAGTTTCGAGCAGTACTTC.

This chain uses TRBV19 with TRBJ2-5; 7 bases are a match to TRBD1. Germline V gene data show CDR1 as LNHDA and CDR2 as SQIVND (reference sequence). Unmatched junction bases numbered 6, after V lost 3 bases and J lost 5 bases. The CDR3 loop spans 14 amino acids. CDR3 sequence reads: CASSISSRGETQYF. CDR3 DNA: TGTGCCAGTAGTATCTCGTCCAGGGGGGAGACCCAGTACTTC.